This T cell receptor beta chain was found in a study of OX40 agonist ivuxolimab in advanced cancers. Study-level background: Ivuxolimab is a fully human IgG2 antibody that activates OX40 (CD134). Partial response was recorded in three patients: one hepatocellular carcinoma and two cutaneous melanoma cases. A history of anti-PD-1, anti-PD-L1 or anti-CTLA-4 therapy was acceptable, and approximately 40% had some. Study-wide results and limits: At 0.1 to 3.0 mg/kg and by week 6, clonal expansion occurred in CD4+ and CD8+ blood T cells.

Clones were read by immunoSEQ multiplex PCR, and TCRdb kept only the in-frame ones, dropping some. Of about 32,000 clones detected, around 80% appear once; the ten largest clones hold approximately 18%. In the case of this clone: Its antigen is not identified. The junction departs from germline at one end; a sequencing error may be responsible.

This CDR3 is built from 16 residues. Germline CDR1 is SSHAT and CDR2 is FNYEAQ (reference sequence). J is TRBJ1-5 and V is TRBV7-7; no firm D call. The sample in question was CD4+ or CD8+ T cells sorted from blood, obtained in a trial of the OX40 agonist ivuxolimab. The receptor was derived from an adult with an advanced solid tumor such as melanoma, head and neck, liver or kidney cancer. DNA of the CDR3: TGTGCTAGCAGCTCAAGATTTAATCGGGATAATCAGCCCCAGCATTTT. It translates to CASSSRFNRDNQPQHF. The full variable domain, rest sourced from reference TRBV7-7 and TRBJ1-5, is GAGVSQSPRYKVTKRGQDVTLRCDPISSHATLYWYQQALGQGPEFLTYFNYEAQPDKSGLPSDRFSAERPEGSISTLTIQRTEQRDSAMYRCASSSRFNRDNQPQHFGDGTRLSIL.